One sample yielded the 7 T cell receptor beta chains listed below, sequenced in a study of blood T cell repertoires in COVID-19. Data came from immunoSEQ multiplex PCR; TCRdb stores just in-frame clones and leaves some out. This sample has 190,000 or so clones; over 80% occur once, and the top ten carry approximately 10%. The sequenced sample consisted of PBMCs or T cells enriched from blood (not recorded which). The receptors come from a man aged 18 to 30 with acute COVID-19.

This clone has just a few counts. The V gene is TRBV4-1, the J gene TRBJ2-2; TRBD1 might be the D (6 bases). Germline CDR1 reads MGHRA; CDR2 reads YSYEKL. V was cut by 4 bases and J by 0 bases, with 15 bases left in between. This CDR3 is 17 amino acids long. CDR3 nucleotides: TGCGCCAGCAGCCCTGGACAGCCTAAAACGAACACCGGGGAGCTGTTTTTT. Translating it yields CASSPGQPKTNTGELFF.

As regards this clone: The sample carries other DNA sequences with the same CDR3. The J gene is TRBJ1-5, the V gene TRBV27, with D unclear. Between the trimmed V and J ends, which lost 2 bases and 5 bases, there was a span of 7 bases. This CDR3 contains 13 residues. Germline lookup yields CDR1 MNHEY and CDR2 SMNVEV (reference sequence). In nucleotides, the CDR3 is TGTGCCAGCAGTTTAAATCGTTATCAGCCCCAGCATTTT. This sequence encodes CASSLNRYQPQHF.

This clone was picked up one time. The rearrangement links TRBV10-3 to TRBJ2-1; no firm D call. Germline values: CDR1 ENHRY, CDR2 SYGVKD. Trimming stripped 8 bases from V and 3 bases from J, with 8 bases between. CDR3 size: 12 residues. CDR3 coding DNA: TGTGCCATCGGCGGCCACTACAATGAGCAGTTCTTC. Protein product: CAIGGHYNEQFF.

V and J are TRBV10-1 and TRBJ2-5; D might be TRBD2 (6 bases). Trimming cost V 2 bases and J 2 bases, with 12 bases left between them. The germline V gene encodes CDR1 WNHNN and CDR2 SYGVQD (reference sequence). The CDR3 length is 15 residues. Here the CDR3 reads CASSEGQAGQETQYF. As DNA, the CDR3 is TGCGCCAGCAGTGAGGGCCAGGCGGGACAAGAGACCCAGTACTTC.

The chain is built from TRBV9 and TRBJ2-7; D may be TRBD2 (7 bases). This CDR3 contains 14 residues. Germline CDR1 and CDR2: SGDLS and YYNGEE. V gave up 0 bases and J gave up 3 bases, with 10 bases separating them. CDR3 amino acids: CASSVARGGYEQYF. The CDR3 coding sequence is TGTGCCAGCAGCGTAGCGAGGGGGGGCTACGAGCAGTACTTC.

The V gene is TRBV5-8, the J gene TRBJ1-4, with a possible D match to TRBD1 (5 bases). Trimming took 0 bases from V and 0 from J, leaving 6 bases between them. The CDR3 has 15 amino acids. Germline CDR1 reads SGHTS; CDR2 reads YDEGEE. The CDR3 bases are TGTGCCAGCAGCTTGGGGGGGGCAACTAATGAAAAACTGTTTTTT. The encoded protein is CASSLGGATNEKLFF.

The rearrangement joins TRBV3-1 (or the pseudogene TRBV3-2) to TRBJ2-7; TRBD1 matches 7 bases. Germline V gene data show CDR1 as LGHDT and CDR2 as YNNKEL (reference sequence). There are 14 residues in the CDR3. With V trimmed by 5 bases and J by 3 bases, 7 bases remained unmatched. The CDR3 nucleotides are TGTGCCAGCAGCTTTACAGGGGTTAGCTACGAGCAGTACTTC. This codes for CASSFTGVSYEQYF.